This T cell receptor beta chain was profiled in a study of blood T cell repertoires in COVID-19. The overall study: T cells, B-cell-depleted T cells, or PBMCs supplied cDNA or gDNA.

CDR3 size: 14 residues. Germline CDR1 and CDR2: LGHNA and YSLEER. Trimming cost V 4 bases and J 7 bases, with 13 bases left between them. Enrolled during active infection, Seattle patients were then followed longitudinally. The table came from immunoSEQ multiplex PCR; TCRdb's copy has only in-frame clones and leaves some out. The data contain 150,000 to 200,000 clones, 85% to 90% of them singletons. V usage is TRBV4-3 and J usage is TRBJ2-2, with D maybe TRBD2 (6 bases). The clonotype originates from a person between 70 and 80 years old with COVID-19, enrolled during active disease. The sample taken for sequencing was peripheral blood. The CDR3 here is CASSLGRRGGELFF. The CDR3 region has the DNA TGCGCCAGCAGCCTCGGAAGGCGGGGCGGGGAGCTGTTTTTT.